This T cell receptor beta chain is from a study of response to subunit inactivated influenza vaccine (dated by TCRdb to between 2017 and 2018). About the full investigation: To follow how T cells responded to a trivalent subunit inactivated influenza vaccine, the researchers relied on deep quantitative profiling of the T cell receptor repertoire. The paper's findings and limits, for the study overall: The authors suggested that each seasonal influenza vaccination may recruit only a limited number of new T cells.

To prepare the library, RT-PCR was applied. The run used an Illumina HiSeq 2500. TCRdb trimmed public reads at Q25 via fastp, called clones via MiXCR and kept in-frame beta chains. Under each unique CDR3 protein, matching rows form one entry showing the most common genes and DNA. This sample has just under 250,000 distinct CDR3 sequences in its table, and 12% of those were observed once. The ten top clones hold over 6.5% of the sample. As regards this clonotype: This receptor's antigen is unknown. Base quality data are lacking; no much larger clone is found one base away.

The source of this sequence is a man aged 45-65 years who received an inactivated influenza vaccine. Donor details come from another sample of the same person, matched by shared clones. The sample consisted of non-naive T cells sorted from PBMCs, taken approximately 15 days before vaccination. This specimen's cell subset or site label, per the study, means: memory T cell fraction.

The nucleotide sequence is given as TGTGCCATCAGTACCCAGCGGGAGGGCAATGAGCAGTTCTTC. This translates into CAISTQREGNEQFF. The receptor chain draws on TRBV10-3 and TRBJ2-1, with TRBD2 identical over 10 junction bases. Including cysteine and phenylalanine, the CDR3 has 14 amino acids. The CDR3 DNA has 42 bases and is translated from base 1. Per the germline V gene, ENHRY is the CDR1 and SYGVKD is the CDR2. At the junction V is shortened by 5 bases and J by 6 bases; bases outside the gene matches: 4.